This T cell receptor (beta chain) was identified during a study of shared clonotypes between healthy human individuals. Whole-study context: Each donor's CD4 naive and CD4 memory cells filled three plates apiece, CD8 naive two, and CD8 memory one.

The DNA input per sorted-subset replicate PCR was 200 ng, corresponding to 25,000 to 30,000 T cell genomes. This table comes from immunoSEQ multiplex PCR, and its TCRdb copy is limited to in-frame clones, with some not included. Of 2.5 million or so clones listed, 85% to 95% are singletons. Germline CDR1 reads SGHTA; CDR2 reads FQGNSA. This CDR3 has 15 amino acids. Trimming took 8 bases from V and 1 from J; bases not matched to a gene: 7. Among the donors, all were Caucasian adults who lived in Nashville, Tennessee. This TCR came from a man aged 18 to 29 in good health. V gene TRBV7-2 combines with J gene TRBJ2-5; 10 bases match TRBD2. The source material was naive CD4+ T cells sorted from blood. Subset described: CD45RA+ positively selected. The DNA for the CDR3 is TGTGCCAGCTCCAGCGGGGGGGCCGTCCAAGAGACCCAGTACTTC. It translates to CASSSGGAVQETQYF.